This record looks at one T cell receptor beta chain sequence and its context. The junction had 10 bases not matched to a gene; V was cut back by 5 bases and J by 4 bases. CDR3 size: 16 residues. In germline, CDR1 is SGHVS, CDR2 FQNEAQ. The data are from a study of early T cells in non-severe SARS-CoV-2 infection. A single record per CDR3 protein comes from TCRdb applying MiXCR to the 5' RACE reads. The sample carries 25,000 to 35,000 distinct CDR3 sequences, 4% to 5.5% recorded once. Sample: whole blood. The gene calls are TRBV7-8 and TRBJ1-5; the match to TRBD1 covers 8 bases. The receptor was isolated from an adult who was a healthcare worker with PCR-confirmed SARS-CoV-2 infection or an uninfected control (not recorded which). CDR3 sequence: CASSPWTGPKNQPQHF. The CDR3 DNA sequence: TGTGCCAGCAGCCCTTGGACAGGGCCAAAAAATCAGCCCCAGCATTTT.